A single sample is the source of the 20 T cell receptor beta chains below, sequenced in a study of immune evolution from preneoplasia to lung adenocarcinoma. Profiled with immunoSEQ multiplex PCR; TCRdb holds only in-frame clones, not every one. The table has 6,500 to 9,000 clones, more than 75% seen once. The sample taken for sequencing was FFPE adjacent normal lung tissue. The source is a person aged 65 to 79 with lung adenocarcinoma.

The CDR3 nucleotides read TGTGCCAGCAGTCGACAGACTGGAAACACCATATATTTT. Its protein is CASSRQTGNTIYF. The J gene is TRBJ1-3, the V gene TRBV6-6; D is possibly TRBD1 (5 bases). CDR1 and CDR2 (germline): MNHNY, SVGAGI (reference sequence). Trimming pared 5 bases from V and 2 bases from J, leaving 7 bases between. The CDR3 consists of 13 residues.

The genes are TRBV18 and TRBJ2-1, with TRBD2 matching 12 bases. The CDR3 spans 15 residues. Trimming took 2 bases from V and 6 from J; bases not matched to a gene: 2. Germline V gives CDR1 KGHSH, CDR2 LQKENI. CDR3 region: CASSPGTSGFNEQFF. As DNA, the CDR3 is TGTGCCAGCTCACCAGGGACTAGCGGGTTCAATGAGCAGTTCTTC. Complete variable domain (other parts from reference TRBV18 and TRBJ2-1): NAGVMQNPRHLVRRRGQEARLRCSPMKGHSHVYWYRQLPEEGLKFMVYLQKENIIDESGMPKERFSAEFPKEGPSILRIQQVVRGDSAAYFCASSPGTSGFNEQFFGPGTRLTVL.

The V gene is TRBV7-9, the J gene TRBJ2-5, with 8 nucleotides matching TRBD2. Germline assignment: CDR1 SEHNR and CDR2 FQNEAQ (reference sequence). The CDR3 has 16 residues. The junction had 8 bases not matched to a gene; V was cut back by 5 bases and J by 0 bases. CDR3 sequence reads: CASSPRGREDQETQYF. Here the CDR3 DNA reads TGTGCCAGCAGCCCGCGGGGGCGGGAGGACCAAGAGACCCAGTACTTC.

V is TRBV7-3 and J is TRBJ1-2; D call uncertain. The CDR3 totals 13 residues. Germline CDR1 reads SGHTA; CDR2 reads FQGTGA. V lost 5 bases to trimming and J lost 4 bases, with 11 bases between them. CDR3 DNA sequence: TGTGCCAGCAGCGGTCGTGTCAGCTATGGCTACACCTTC. Residues: CASSGRVSYGYTF.

The chain is built from TRBV7-2 and TRBJ2-1; D is perhaps TRBD2 (5 bases). The CDR3 runs 15 residues. V lost 4 bases and J lost 6, with 16 bases in between. The germline V gene encodes CDR1 SGHTA and CDR2 FQGNSA. CDR3 region: CASSSTMDSVNEQFF. Written as DNA, the CDR3 is TGTGCCAGCAGCTCGACGATGGACTCGGTCAATGAGCAGTTCTTC.

In its sample, this clone was seen a few times. This chain uses TRBV7-9 with TRBJ1-1; D gene uncertain. V was shortened by 4 bases and J by 1 base, with 7 bases between the two germline ends. Germline-derived CDR1 and CDR2 are SEHNR and FQNEAQ (reference sequence). The CDR3 spans 13 residues. DNA for the CDR3: TGTGCCAGCAGCTGGGGTGGGAACACTGAAGCTTTCTTT. Residues: CASSWGGNTEAFF.

This clone was detected once. The chain is built from TRBV29-1 and TRBJ2-1; D is ambiguous. Trimming stripped 7 bases from V and 6 bases from J, with 13 bases between. Germline V gives CDR1 SQVTM, CDR2 ANQGSEA. The CDR3 is made up of 12 amino acids. The CDR3 protein is CSGANLSNEQFF. CDR3 nucleotides: TGCAGCGGGGCGAACCTCTCCAATGAGCAGTTCTTC.

This clone appeared a few times. CDR3 nucleotides: TGTGCCAGCAGTCCCCTGGGACAGGGAAATTCACCCCTCCACTTT. This encodes CASSPLGQGNSPLHF. The chain recombines TRBV28 with TRBJ1-6; 9 bases map to TRBD1. Germline CDR1 is MDHEN and CDR2 is SYDVKM. The CDR3 is made up of 15 amino acids. The junction had 6 bases not matched to a gene; V was cut back by 5 bases and J by 7 bases.

V usage is TRBV19 and J usage is TRBJ1-5; the D is unclear. The V gene's germline CDR1 is LNHDA and CDR2 SQIVND (reference sequence). The ends were cut back, 8 bases at V and 7 bases at J, with 12 bases in the middle. This CDR3 is built from 12 residues. The DNA for the CDR3 is TGTGCCAGTTCTCGGATGGGGCAGCCCCAGCATTTT. Amino acid sequence: CASSRMGQPQHF.

This clone was detected once. The V gene is TRBV30, the J gene TRBJ2-4, with D tentatively TRBD2 (6 bases). Trimming removed 3 bases at V and 7 bases at J, with 19 bases between. The CDR3 extends over 15 amino acids. CDR1 and CDR2 (germline): GTSNPN, SVGIG (reference sequence). The CDR3 protein is CAWSAGVGGGNIQYF. In nucleotides, the CDR3 is TGTGCCTGGAGCGCCGGGGTCGGGGGTGGGAACATTCAGTACTTC.

This sequence joins TRBV5-5 and TRBJ2-1; D uncertain. This CDR3 is built from 11 residues. V was clipped by 4 bases and J by 10 bases, with 9 bases between them. Germline V CDR1 and CDR2: SGHKS, YYEKEE (reference sequence). The DNA for the CDR3 is TGTGCCAGCAGCCCCCAACAGGAGCAGTTCTTC. Translation gives CASSPQQEQFF.

The chain has TRBV19 and TRBJ1-1; D not certain. The germline gives CDR1 LNHDA, CDR2 SQIVND (reference sequence). The CDR3 runs 14 residues. Trimming shortened V by 0 bases and J by 1 base, and 6 bases separated the two germline ends. As DNA, the CDR3 is TGTGCCAGTAGTATAGAAACAACGAACACTGAAGCTTTCTTT. Protein sequence: CASSIETTNTEAFF. Full variable domain (missing parts from reference TRBV19 and TRBJ1-1): DGGITQSPKYLFRKEGQNVTLSCEQNLNHDAMYWYRQDPGQGLRLIYYSQIVNDFQKGDIAEGYSVSREKKESFPLTVTSAQKNPTAFYLCASSIETTNTEAFFGQGTRLTVV.

This chain links TRBV5-1 with TRBJ1-2; 7 bases are shared with TRBD1. Germline assignment: CDR1 SGHRS and CDR2 YFSETQ. Unmatched junction bases numbered 10, after V lost 0 bases and J lost 8 bases. CDR3 size: 15 residues. The CDR3 is CASSLAPGQQGGYTF. DNA of the CDR3: TGCGCCAGCAGCTTGGCCCCGGGACAGCAAGGGGGCTACACCTTC.

The chain links TRBV28 to TRBJ1-2; D is uncertain. CDR3 length equals 11 residues. The germline CDR1 and CDR2 sequences are MDHEN and SYDVKM. Trimming cost V 10 bases and J 7 bases, with 13 bases left between them. The CDR3 sequence: CATSSNFGYTF. The CDR3 nucleotides read TGTGCCACCTCGAGTAATTTTGGCTACACCTTC.

This clone has just one count. This chain links TRBV15 with TRBJ2-7, with D tentatively TRBD2 (5 bases). Trimming stripped 1 base from V and 5 bases from J, with 9 bases between. The CDR3 is 13 amino acids. Germline V gives CDR1 LNHNV, CDR2 YYDKDF (reference sequence). DNA of the CDR3: TGTGCCACCAGCAGAGGGGAGTTCAACGAGCAGTACTTC. Translation gives CATSRGEFNEQYF.

The V call is TRBV6-1, the J call TRBJ2-7; D not resolved. Germline CDR1 reads MNHNS; CDR2 reads SASEGT. The CDR3 runs 13 residues. Trimming took 1 base from V and 6 from J, leaving 10 bases between them. The CDR3 reads CASSEDPYFEQYF. As DNA, the CDR3 is TGTGCCAGCAGTGAAGACCCCTATTTCGAGCAGTACTTC.

As for this clone: This CDR3 is also generated by other DNA sequences in the sample. The chain is built from TRBV18 and TRBJ1-1; no clear D. Germline V gene data show CDR1 as KGHSH and CDR2 as LQKENI. Trimming left V 3 bases short and J 0 bases short, with 14 bases between. This CDR3 spans 16 amino acids. CDR3 residues: CASSPNPPPMNTEAFF. The DNA of the CDR3 is TGTGCCAGCTCACCTAACCCCCCCCCAATGAACACTGAAGCTTTCTTT.

The chain joins TRBV7-2 to TRBJ2-1, with a tentative D call TRBD1 (5 bases). The V end lost 3 bases, the J end lost 12 bases, and 12 bases lay between the germline ends. The germline gives CDR1 SGHTA, CDR2 FQGNSA. The CDR3 has 12 residues. In DNA, the CDR3 is TGTGCCAGCAGCTTTATGACAGCCCTGCAGTTCTTC. Amino acid sequence: CASSFMTALQFF.

The rearrangement links TRBV5-1 to TRBJ2-1; 10 bases map to TRBD2. Trimming took 4 bases from V and 13 from J; bases not matched to a gene: 8. The CDR3 contains 13 residues. The germline V gene encodes CDR1 SGHRS and CDR2 YFSETQ. CDR3 coding DNA: TGCGCCAGCAGCAGCCCGGGACTAGCGTATCAGTTCTTC. This encodes CASSSPGLAYQFF.

This sequence joins TRBV25-1 and TRBJ2-3; D remains unclear. Germline-derived CDR1 and CDR2 are MGHDK and SYGVNS. CDR3 length: 13 amino acids. Between the trimmed V and J ends, which lost 3 bases and 3 bases, there was a span of 7 bases. The CDR3 protein is CASSDRPTDTQYF. In DNA form, the CDR3 reads TGTGCCAGCAGTGATCGGCCGACAGATACGCAGTATTTT. Based on the CDR3 plus reference TRBV25-1 and TRBJ2-3, the full variable domain is EADIYQTPRYLVIGTGKKITLECSQTMGHDKMYWYQQDPGMELHLIHYSYGVNSTEKGDLSSESTVSRIRTEHFPLTLESARPSHTSQYLCASSDRPTDTQYFGPGTRLTVL.